Presented here are 17 T cell receptor beta chains from one specimen sequenced in a study of beta chain features in type 1 diabetes. Sequenced material consisted of expressed TCRB transcripts (all of the isolated RNA was reverse transcribed). Assay used: immunoSEQ multiplex PCR; TCRdb lists only in-frame clones, some missing. This sample has around 450,000 clones, with over 9.5% found just once. Sequencing input: naive CD4+ T cells from blood. The receptors originated from a woman younger than 35 in good health.

V is TRBV2 and J is TRBJ2-1; 7 nucleotides match TRBD1. There are 14 residues in the CDR3. V lost 4 bases, J lost 6 bases, and 6 bases stayed unmatched. CDR1 is SNHLY, CDR2 FYNNEI, per germline. CDR3 in DNA: TGTGCCAGCAGTGTAACAGGGGTTGGCAATGAGCAGTTCTTC. It translates to CASSVTGVGNEQFF.

This clone has just a few counts. In DNA, the CDR3 is TGTGCCAGCAGTTTATTTCCAGGGGCCTACAATGAGCAGTTCTTC. Translating gives CASSLFPGAYNEQFF. The gene calls are TRBV28 and TRBJ2-1; tentative D call: TRBD1 (6 bases). V lost 1 base and J 2 bases, leaving 9 bases between the germline ends. The CDR3 extends over 15 amino acids. Per germline, CDR1 MDHEN and CDR2 SYDVKM.

The chain couples TRBV7-9 to TRBJ2-1; 7 nucleotides agree with TRBD2. The V gene end was trimmed by 7 bases and the J gene end by 4 bases; junction bases not matched to a gene: 10. CDR1 SEHNR and CDR2 FQNEAQ come from the germline V gene (reference sequence). The CDR3 is 15 residues long. The CDR3 bases are TGTGCCAGCAACGCCTTAGCGGGTCTATACAATGAGCAGTTCTTC. Translating gives CASNALAGLYNEQFF. The full variable domain, in which reference TRBV7-9 and TRBJ2-1 provide the parts outside the CDR3, is DTGVSQNPRHKITKRGQNVTFRCDPISEHNRLYWYRQTLGQGPEFLTYFQNEAQLEKSRLLSDRFSAERPKGSFSTLEIQRTEQGDSAMYLCASNALAGLYNEQFFGPGTRLTVL.

This clone was counted a few times. V and J are TRBV5-1 and TRBJ2-5, with a weak D call TRBD2 (5 bases). Germline CDR1 reads SGHRS; CDR2 reads YFSETQ. Trimming stripped 0 bases from V and 3 bases from J, with 12 bases between. This CDR3 is built from 15 residues. Here the CDR3 reads CASSLVRDGKETQYF. The CDR3 bases are TGCGCCAGCAGCTTGGTCCGCGACGGGAAAGAGACCCAGTACTTC.

Only a few counts were recorded for this clone. CDR3 nucleotide sequence: TGTGCCACCAGCAGAGTACAGGATAATGAAAAACTGTTTTTT. The encoded protein is CATSRVQDNEKLFF. The V gene is TRBV15, the J gene TRBJ1-4; possibly TRBD1 for D (5 bases). Deletions cut 1 base from V and 4 bases from J, with 7 bases between. In germline, CDR1 is LNHNV, CDR2 YYDKDF (reference sequence). This CDR3 has 14 amino acids. The complete variable domain, with remaining parts taken from reference TRBV15 and TRBJ1-4, reads DAMVIQNPRYQVTQFGKPVTLSCSQTLNHNVMYWYQQKSSQAPKLLFHYYDKDFNNEADTPDNFQSRRPNTSFCFLDIRSPGLGDTAMYLCATSRVQDNEKLFFGSGTQLSVL.

V usage is TRBV7-2 and J usage is TRBJ1-6; D unresolved. The CDR3 has 15 residues. Germline CDR1 is SGHTA and CDR2 is FQGNSA. Trimming pared 1 base from V and 8 bases from J, leaving 12 bases between. CDR3: CASSLGRVGDSPLHF. Written as DNA, the CDR3 is TGTGCCAGCAGCTTAGGAAGGGTAGGCGATTCACCCCTCCACTTT.

This clone was counted once. This sequence joins TRBV6-5 and TRBJ1-2; D unresolved. CDR3 size: 12 residues. Trimming shortened V by 2 bases and J by 8 bases, and 9 bases separated the two germline ends. The germline V gene encodes CDR1 MNHEY and CDR2 SVGAGI. This CDR3 reads CASSYRVGGYTF. The DNA for the CDR3 is TGTGCCAGCAGTTACAGGGTCGGCGGCTACACCTTC.

Only a few counts were recorded for this clone. The rearrangement joins TRBV9 to TRBJ2-7, with D perhaps being TRBD1 or TRBD2 (5 bases each). This CDR3 comprises 12 residues. Deletions cut 3 bases from V and 4 bases from J, with 8 bases between. Germline V gene lookup returns CDR1 SGDLS and CDR2 YYNGEE. CDR3 residues: CASSEEGYEQYF. CDR3 coding DNA: TGTGCCAGCAGCGAAGAGGGGTACGAGCAGTACTTC. Full variable domain (rest looked up from reference TRBV9 and TRBJ2-7): DSGVTQTPKHLITATGQRVTLRCSPRSGDLSVYWYQQSLDQGLQFLIQYYNGEERAKGNILERFSAQQFPDLHSELNLSSLELGDSALYFCASSEEGYEQYFGPGTRLTVT.

This clone was picked up a small number of times. The chain recombines TRBV19 with TRBJ2-5; D not resolved. This CDR3 region has 12 residues. Between the trimmed V and J ends, which lost 4 bases and 4 bases, there was a span of 7 bases. The germline V gene has CDR1 LNHDA and CDR2 SQIVND (reference sequence). The CDR3 nucleotides are TGTGCCAGTAGTAGGGATAGAGAGACCCAGTACTTC. Its translation: CASSRDRETQYF.

The chain uses TRBV29-1 and TRBJ2-5, with D uncertain. The CDR3 extends over 13 amino acids. CDR1 SQVTM and CDR2 ANQGSEA come from the germline V gene. The V gene lost 1 base and the J gene lost 0 bases, with 6 bases spanning the gap. The CDR3 DNA sequence: TGCAGCGTTGAAGGGAACTACCAAGAGACCCAGTACTTC. It specifies CSVEGNYQETQYF. The variable domain in full, with the rest retrieved from reference TRBV29-1 and TRBJ2-5, is SAVISQKPSRDICQRGTSLTIQCQVDSQVTMMFWYRQQPGQSLTLIATANQGSEATYESGFVIDKFPISRPNLTFSTLTVSNMSPEDSSIYLCSVEGNYQETQYFGPGTRLLVL.

The rearrangement joins TRBV6-5 to TRBJ2-3; 7 nucleotides line up with TRBD1. V was pared by 5 bases and J by 4 bases, with 6 bases of the junction left unmatched. The V gene's germline CDR1 is MNHEY and CDR2 SVGAGI. CDR3 size: 14 residues. CDR3 bases: TGTGCCAGCAGTCGCAGGGGGAGATCAGATACGCAGTATTTT. Amino acid sequence: CASSRRGRSDTQYF.

The chain is built from TRBV4-3 and TRBJ2-7, with D tentatively TRBD1 (6 bases). The V gene's germline CDR1 is LGHNA and CDR2 YSLEER. The CDR3 runs 15 residues. Trimming left V 1 base short and J 4 bases short, with 14 bases between. CDR3 in amino acids: CASSQARTVVYEQYF. CDR3 DNA: TGCGCCAGCAGCCAAGCGAGGACAGTTGTATACGAGCAGTACTTC.

This clone occurred a few times. J is TRBJ2-7 and V is TRBV5-1; TRBD1 agrees at 7 bases. Looked up from germline, CDR1 is SGHRS and CDR2 is YFSETQ. The junction had 8 bases not matched to a gene; V was cut back by 2 bases and J by 3 bases. The CDR3 has 15 residues. This CDR3 is CASSFSPTGSYEQYV. The CDR3 DNA sequence: TGCGCCAGCAGCTTTTCTCCGACAGGGAGCTACGAGCAGTACGTC.

This clone was counted between two and nine times. The CDR3 spells CASSLVGGDNSPLHF. For the CDR3, the DNA is TGTGCCAGCAGCTTGGTTGGAGGGGATAATTCACCCCTCCACTTT. V and J are TRBV7-2 and TRBJ1-6; maybe TRBD1 (5 bases). In germline, CDR1 is SGHTA, CDR2 FQGNSA. This CDR3 spans 15 amino acids. Trimming cost V 3 bases and J 5 bases, with 11 bases left between them.

In this sample, this clone turned up a few times. The chain combines TRBV28 with TRBJ2-7, with 7 positions matching TRBD1. With V trimmed by 4 bases and J by 8 bases, 5 bases remained unmatched. The CDR3 is 12 amino acids. CDR1 is MDHEN, CDR2 SYDVKM, per germline. CDR3 sequence: CASSSDRVQQYV. The DNA for the CDR3 is TGTGCCAGCAGTTCCGACAGGGTACAGCAGTACGTC.

The chain carries TRBV2 and TRBJ1-1; D gene ambiguous. Per the germline V gene, CDR1 is SNHLY and CDR2 is FYNNEI. V shed 6 bases and J shed 4 bases, with 9 bases lying between them. The CDR3 is 12 residues long. CDR3 protein: CASRTTGTEAFF. Here the CDR3 DNA reads TGTGCCAGCAGAACAACCGGCACTGAAGCTTTCTTT.

The chain carries TRBV5-1 and TRBJ1-1, with a weak D call TRBD1 (5 bases). In germline, CDR1 is SGHRS, CDR2 YFSETQ. This CDR3 region has 15 residues. The V gene lost 2 bases and the J gene lost 5 bases, with 16 bases spanning the gap. The CDR3 coding sequence is TGCGCCAGCAGCTTTACGGCCGTGGGACCTACTGAAGCTTTCTTT. Translation gives CASSFTAVGPTEAFF. Combining the CDR3 with reference TRBV5-1 and TRBJ1-1 gives the whole variable domain KAGVTQTPRYLIKTRGQQVTLSCSPISGHRSVSWYQQTPGQGLQFLFEYFSETQRNKGNFPGRFSGRQFSNSRSEMNVSTLELGDSALYLCASSFTAVGPTEAFFGQGTRLTVV.